This TCR beta chain was profiled in a study of identical twins. Template switching added a universal primer binding site, and final cDNA carried unique molecular identifiers. MiXCR, run by TCRdb on the 5' RACE reads, gives a single entry per CDR3 protein. Of roughly 700,000 distinct CDR3 sequences in the sample, around 8.6% were seen once. General study findings and limits: These conclusions were based on statistical analysis (cross-sectional, not following the same donors).

Trimming took 1 base from V and 5 from J; bases not matched to a gene: 5. There are 17 residues in the CDR3. Germline V gives CDR1 LGHDT, CDR2 YNNKEL (reference sequence). This clonotype was counted only a few times. Its matching antigen is unknown. These data also featured in a second study, about yellow fever vaccine responses in identical twins.

The TCR comes from a woman aged 18-29 years in good health. The J gene is TRBJ2-2, the V gene TRBV3-1; 12 bases align to TRBD2. Sequencing was performed on PBMCs. The CDR3 DNA follows: TGTGCCAGCAGCCAAGCCGGACTAGCGGGAAGGACCGGGGAGCTGTTTTTT. Translating gives CASSQAGLAGRTGELFF.